This T cell receptor (beta chain) was observed in a study of T cells after posttransplantation cyclophosphamide. Treatment was busulfan-fludarabine conditioning, a marrow graft, and cyclophosphamide on days +3 and +4. Using immunoSEQ multiplex PCR, the repertoire was profiled, and TCRdb retains in-frame clones only, with some absent. The table shows about 22,000 clones, with about 90% occurring only once. Specimen: PBMCs, collected after allogeneic stem cell transplant with posttransplant cyclophosphamide. This TCR was recovered from a female patient under 45 who received an allogeneic stem cell transplant from an unrelated donor, was CMV-positive, and had no GVHD. Part of the T cell pool may stem from the graft donor.

The CDR3 sequence: CASSSVPGQGSYEQYF. The CDR3 DNA reads as TGCGCCAGCAGTTCGGTCCCGGGACAGGGGTCCTACGAGCAGTACTTC. This chain joins TRBV10-2 and TRBJ2-7, with TRBD1 matching 10 bases. Germline trimming cut 5 bases from V and 1 base from J; bases unmatched to any gene: 8. The CDR3 covers 16 residues. In germline, CDR1 is WSHSY, CDR2 SAAADI.